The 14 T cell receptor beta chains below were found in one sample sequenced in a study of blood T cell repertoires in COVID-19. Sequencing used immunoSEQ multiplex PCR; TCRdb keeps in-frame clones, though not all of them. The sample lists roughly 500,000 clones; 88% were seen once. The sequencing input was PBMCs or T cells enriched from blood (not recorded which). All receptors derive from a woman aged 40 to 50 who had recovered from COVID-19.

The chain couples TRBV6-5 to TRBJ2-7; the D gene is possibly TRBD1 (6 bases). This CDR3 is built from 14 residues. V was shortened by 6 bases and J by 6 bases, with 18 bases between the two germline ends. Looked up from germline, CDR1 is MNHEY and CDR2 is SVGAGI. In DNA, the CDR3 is TGTGCCAGCAGCCCCCAGGGGACGGCCGGCGAGCAGTACTTC. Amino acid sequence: CASSPQGTAGEQYF.

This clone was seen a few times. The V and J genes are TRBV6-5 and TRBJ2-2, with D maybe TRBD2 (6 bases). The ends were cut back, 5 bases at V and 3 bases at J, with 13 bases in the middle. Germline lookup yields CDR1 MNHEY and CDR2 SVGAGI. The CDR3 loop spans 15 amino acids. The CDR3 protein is CASSPAAGYTGELFF. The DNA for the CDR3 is TGTGCCAGCAGTCCGGCGGCGGGATACACCGGGGAGCTGTTTTTT.

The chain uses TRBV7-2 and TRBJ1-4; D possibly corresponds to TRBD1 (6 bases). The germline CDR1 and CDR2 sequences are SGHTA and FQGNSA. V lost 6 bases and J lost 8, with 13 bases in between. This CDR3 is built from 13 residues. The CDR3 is CASSLQGREKLFF. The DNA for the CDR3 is TGTGCCAGCAGTTTACAGGGTCGAGAAAAACTGTTTTTT.

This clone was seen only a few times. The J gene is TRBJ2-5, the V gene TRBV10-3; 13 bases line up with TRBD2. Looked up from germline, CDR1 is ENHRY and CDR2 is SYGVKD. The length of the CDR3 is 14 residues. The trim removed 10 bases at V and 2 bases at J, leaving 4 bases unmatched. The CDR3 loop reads CATGTSGTQETQYF. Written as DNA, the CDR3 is TGTGCCACGGGGACTAGCGGGACACAAGAGACCCAGTACTTC.

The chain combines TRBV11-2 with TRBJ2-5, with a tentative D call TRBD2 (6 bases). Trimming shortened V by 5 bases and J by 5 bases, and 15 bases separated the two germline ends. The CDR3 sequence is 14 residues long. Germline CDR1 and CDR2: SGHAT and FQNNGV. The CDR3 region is CASSDGSSWETQYF. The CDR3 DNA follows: TGTGCCAGCAGCGACGGGAGCAGTTGGGAGACCCAGTACTTC.

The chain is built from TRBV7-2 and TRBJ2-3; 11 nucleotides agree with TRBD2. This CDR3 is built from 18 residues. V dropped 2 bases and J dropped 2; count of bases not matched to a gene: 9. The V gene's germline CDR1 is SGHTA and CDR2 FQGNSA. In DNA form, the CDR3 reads TGTGCCAGCAGCTTAAAACTAGCGGGAGTCCTCACCACAGATACGCAGTATTTT. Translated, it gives CASSLKLAGVLTTDTQYF.

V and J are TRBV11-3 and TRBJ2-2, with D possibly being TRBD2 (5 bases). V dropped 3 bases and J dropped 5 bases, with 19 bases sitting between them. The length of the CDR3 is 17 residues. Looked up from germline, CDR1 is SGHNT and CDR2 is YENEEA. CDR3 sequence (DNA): TGTGCCAGCAGCTTTTCGAGGACTTCGGCAGAGACCGGGGAGCTGTTTTTT. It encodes CASSFSRTSAETGELFF.

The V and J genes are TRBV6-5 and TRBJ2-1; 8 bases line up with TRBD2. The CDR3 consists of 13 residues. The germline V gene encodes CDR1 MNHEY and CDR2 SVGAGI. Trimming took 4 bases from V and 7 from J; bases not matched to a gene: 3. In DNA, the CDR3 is TGTGCCAGCAGTTTGCGCGGGAGGAATGAGCAGTTCTTC. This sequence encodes CASSLRGRNEQFF.

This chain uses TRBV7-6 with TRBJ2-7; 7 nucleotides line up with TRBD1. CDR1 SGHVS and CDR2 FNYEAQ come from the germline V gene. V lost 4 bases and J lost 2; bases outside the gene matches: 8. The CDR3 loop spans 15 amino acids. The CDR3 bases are TGTGCCAGCAGCTGGTTTCCGGGACAGACCTACGAGCAGTACTTC. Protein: CASSWFPGQTYEQYF.

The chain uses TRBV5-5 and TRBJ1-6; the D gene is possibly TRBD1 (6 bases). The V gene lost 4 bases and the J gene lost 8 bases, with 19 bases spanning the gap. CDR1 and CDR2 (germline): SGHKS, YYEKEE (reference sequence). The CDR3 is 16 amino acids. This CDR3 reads CASSARTVETYSPLHF. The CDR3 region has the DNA TGTGCCAGCAGCGCGCGGACAGTGGAGACGTATTCACCCCTCCACTTT. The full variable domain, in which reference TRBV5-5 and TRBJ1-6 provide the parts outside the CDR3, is DAGVTQSPTHLIKTRGQQVTLRCSPISGHKSVSWYQQVLGQGPQFIFQYYEKEERGRGNFPDRFSARQFPNYSSELNVNALLLGDSALYLCASSARTVETYSPLHFGNGTRLTVT.

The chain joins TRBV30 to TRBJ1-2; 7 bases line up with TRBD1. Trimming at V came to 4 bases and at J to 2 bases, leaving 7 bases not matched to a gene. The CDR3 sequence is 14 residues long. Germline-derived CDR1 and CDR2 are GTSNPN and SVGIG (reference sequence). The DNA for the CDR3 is TGTGCCTGGACCCGGTCGGACAGGAACTATGGCTACACCTTC. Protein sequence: CAWTRSDRNYGYTF. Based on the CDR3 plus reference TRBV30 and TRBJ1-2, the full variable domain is SQTIHQWPATLVQPVGSPLSLECTVEGTSNPNLYWYRQAAGRGLQLLFYSVGIGQISSEVPQNLSASRPQDRQFILSSKKLLLSDSGFYLCAWTRSDRNYGYTFGSGTRLTVV.

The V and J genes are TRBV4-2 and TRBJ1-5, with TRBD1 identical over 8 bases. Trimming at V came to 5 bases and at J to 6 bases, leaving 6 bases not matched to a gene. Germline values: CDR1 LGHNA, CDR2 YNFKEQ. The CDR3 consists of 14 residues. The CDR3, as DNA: TGTGCCAGCAGCGACAGGGGTCGAGGTCAGCCCCAGCATTTT. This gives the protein CASSDRGRGQPQHF.

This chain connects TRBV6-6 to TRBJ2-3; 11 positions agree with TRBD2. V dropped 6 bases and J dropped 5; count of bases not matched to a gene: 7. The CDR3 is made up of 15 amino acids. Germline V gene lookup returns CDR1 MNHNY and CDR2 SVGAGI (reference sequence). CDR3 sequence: CASRALAGVIDTQYF. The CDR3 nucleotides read TGTGCCAGCAGAGCACTAGCGGGAGTAATAGATACGCAGTATTTT.

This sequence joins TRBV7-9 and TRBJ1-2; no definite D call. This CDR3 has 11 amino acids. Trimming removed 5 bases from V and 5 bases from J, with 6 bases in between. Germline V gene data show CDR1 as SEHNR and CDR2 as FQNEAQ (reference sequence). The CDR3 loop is CASSREYGYTF. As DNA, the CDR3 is TGTGCCAGCAGCCGAGAGTATGGCTACACCTTC.